The present T cell receptor beta chain was sequenced within a study of blood T cell repertoires in COVID-19. There are 14 residues in the CDR3. V was cut by 3 bases and J by 5 bases, with 13 bases left in between. Per the germline V gene, CDR1 is SGHVS and CDR2 is FQNEAQ. In the study's own analysis: It was from reference gene primer amplification that nucleated cell counts were estimated. Clones were read by immunoSEQ multiplex PCR, and TCRdb kept only the in-frame ones, dropping some. The V and J calls and clone size were taken over from that table, and D and trimming were inferred from the DNA. The profile shows about 370,000 clones, roughly nine tenths of them singletons. Clinical histories supplied by participants themselves formed the basis of cohort assignment.

J is TRBJ1-2 and V is TRBV7-8, with D tentatively TRBD1 (5 bases). Sequencing used PBMCs or T cells enriched from blood (not recorded which). This receptor was identified in a man aged 18 to 29 who had recovered from COVID-19. The CDR3 region has the DNA TGTGCCAGCAGCTTTGCCTTAAAGGGGTATGGCTACACCTTC. Its translation: CASSFALKGYGYTF.